This T cell receptor beta chain comes out of a study of technical replicates of blood from a handful of donors. The data were produced by immunoSEQ multiplex PCR, yet TCRdb's version contains in-frame clones alone and is incomplete. The data show tens of thousands of clones, 90% to 95% seen once. The TCR originated in a human donor in good health. The material sequenced was T cells isolated from PBMCs.

The CDR3 reads CASSREDNSGANVLTF. In DNA form, the CDR3 reads TGCGCCAGCAGCCGCGAAGACAACTCTGGGGCCAACGTCCTGACTTTC. J is TRBJ2-6 and V is TRBV4-1; no firm D call. Trimming cost V 4 bases and J 0 bases, with 10 bases left between them. Germline values: CDR1 MGHRA, CDR2 YSYEKL. The CDR3 contains 16 residues.